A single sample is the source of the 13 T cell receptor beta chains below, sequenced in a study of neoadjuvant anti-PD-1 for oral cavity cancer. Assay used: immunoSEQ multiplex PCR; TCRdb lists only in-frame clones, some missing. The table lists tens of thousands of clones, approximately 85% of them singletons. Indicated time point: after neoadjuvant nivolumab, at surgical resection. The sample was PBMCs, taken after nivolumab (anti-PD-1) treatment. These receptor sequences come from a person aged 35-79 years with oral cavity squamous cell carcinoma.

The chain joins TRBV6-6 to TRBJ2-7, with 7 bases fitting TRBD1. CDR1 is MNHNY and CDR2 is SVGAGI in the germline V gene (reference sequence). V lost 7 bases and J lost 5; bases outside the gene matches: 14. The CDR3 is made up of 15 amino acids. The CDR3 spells CASTARRQGTNEQYF. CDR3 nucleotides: TGTGCCAGCACCGCACGTAGACAGGGTACCAACGAGCAGTACTTC.

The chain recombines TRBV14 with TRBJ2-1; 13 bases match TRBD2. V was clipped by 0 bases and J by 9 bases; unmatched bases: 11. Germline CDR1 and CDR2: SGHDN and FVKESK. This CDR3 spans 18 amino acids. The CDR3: CASSQDRRLAGGDLEQFF. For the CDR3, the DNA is TGTGCCAGCAGCCAAGACCGCAGACTAGCGGGAGGCGACCTTGAGCAGTTCTTC. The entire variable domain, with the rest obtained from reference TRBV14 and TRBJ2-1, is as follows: EAGVTQFPSHSVIEKGQTVTLRCDPISGHDNLYWYRRVMGKEIKFLLHFVKESKQDESGMPNNRFLAERTGGTYSTLKVQPAELEDSGVYFCASSQDRRLAGGDLEQFFGPGTRLTVL.

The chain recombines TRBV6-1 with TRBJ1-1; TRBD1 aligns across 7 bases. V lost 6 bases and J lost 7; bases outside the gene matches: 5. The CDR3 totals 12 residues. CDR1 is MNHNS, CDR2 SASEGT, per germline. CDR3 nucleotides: TGTGCCAGCAGAAGGACAGGATATGAAGCTTTCTTT. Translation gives CASRRTGYEAFF.

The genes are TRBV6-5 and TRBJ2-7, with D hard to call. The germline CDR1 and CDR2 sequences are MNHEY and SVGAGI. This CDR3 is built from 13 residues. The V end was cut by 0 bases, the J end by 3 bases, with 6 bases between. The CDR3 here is CASSYSRSYEQYF. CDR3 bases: TGTGCCAGCAGTTACTCTCGGAGCTACGAGCAGTACTTC.

The CDR3 DNA follows: TGTGCCAGCCGGAGGGAACTAGCGGGCACCGGGGAGCTGTTTTTT. Its protein product is CASRRELAGTGELFF. The chain combines TRBV2 with TRBJ2-2; 9 bases line up with TRBD2. The CDR3 sequence is 15 residues long. Per germline, CDR1 SNHLY and CDR2 FYNNEI. After removal of 8 bases from V and 4 bases from J, the junction contained 8 bases not matched to a gene.

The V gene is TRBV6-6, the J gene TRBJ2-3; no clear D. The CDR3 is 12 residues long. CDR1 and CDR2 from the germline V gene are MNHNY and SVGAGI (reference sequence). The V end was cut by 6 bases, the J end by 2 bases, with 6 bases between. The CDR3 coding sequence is TGTGCCAGCAGCTCAACCACAGATACGCAGTATTTT. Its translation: CASSSTTDTQYF.

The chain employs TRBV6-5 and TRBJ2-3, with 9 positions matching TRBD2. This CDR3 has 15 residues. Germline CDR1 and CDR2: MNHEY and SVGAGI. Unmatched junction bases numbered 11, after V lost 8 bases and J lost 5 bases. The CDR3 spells CASGDVRGGGDTQYF. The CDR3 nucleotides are TGTGCCAGCGGAGATGTGCGGGGGGGAGGAGATACGCAGTATTTT.

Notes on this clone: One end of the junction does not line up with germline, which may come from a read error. The CDR3 sequence is CASSEGQADYF. CDR3 nucleotides: TGTGCCAGCAGTGAGGGACAGGCCGACTATTTT. This chain links TRBV6-5 with TRBJ1-4; 8 positions match TRBD1. The CDR3 has 11 residues. Germline assignment: CDR1 MNHEY and CDR2 SVGAGI.

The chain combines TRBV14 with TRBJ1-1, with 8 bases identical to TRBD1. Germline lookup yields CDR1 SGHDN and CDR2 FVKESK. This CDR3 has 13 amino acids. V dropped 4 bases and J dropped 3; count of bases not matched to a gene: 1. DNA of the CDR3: TGTGCCAGCAGCCGGACAGGGCACACTGAAGCTTTCTTT. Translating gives CASSRTGHTEAFF.

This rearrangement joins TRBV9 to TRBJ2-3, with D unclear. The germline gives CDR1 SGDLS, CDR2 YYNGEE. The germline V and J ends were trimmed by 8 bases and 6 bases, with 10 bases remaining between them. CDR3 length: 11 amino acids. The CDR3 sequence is CASGSPDTQYF. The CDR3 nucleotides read TGTGCCAGTGGGTCCCCGGATACGCAGTATTTT.

The CDR3 loop is CASSSPGVTGEAYGYTF. CDR3 in DNA: TGTGCCAGCAGTTCGCCAGGGGTCACAGGGGAAGCCTATGGCTACACCTTC. The chain combines TRBV28 with TRBJ1-2; TRBD1 matches at 7 bases. CDR1 is MDHEN, CDR2 SYDVKM, per germline. This CDR3 has 17 residues. V lost 4 bases and J lost 4; bases outside the gene matches: 15.

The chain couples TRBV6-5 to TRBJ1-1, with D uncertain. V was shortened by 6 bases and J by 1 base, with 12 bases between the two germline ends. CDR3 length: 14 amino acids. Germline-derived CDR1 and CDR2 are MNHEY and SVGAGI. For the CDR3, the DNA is TGTGCCAGCAGCCCAATTACGACGAACACTGAAGCTTTCTTT. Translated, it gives CASSPITTNTEAFF.

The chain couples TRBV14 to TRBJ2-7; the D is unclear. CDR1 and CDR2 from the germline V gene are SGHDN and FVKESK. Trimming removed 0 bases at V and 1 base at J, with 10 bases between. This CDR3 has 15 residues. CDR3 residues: CASSQDFRRSYEQYF. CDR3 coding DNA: TGTGCCAGCAGCCAAGATTTTCGAAGGTCCTACGAGCAGTACTTC.